This T cell receptor beta chain was captured in a study of blood T cell repertoires in COVID-19. Study summary: COVID-19 samples collected from the United States, Italy and Spain covered acute and convalescent phases. PBMCs, B-cell-depleted T cells, or T cells provided the cDNA or gDNA that made up the material.

As handled by the study authors: Amplification of reference gene primers provided the estimated nucleated cell counts. Measured with immunoSEQ multiplex PCR; TCRdb has only the in-frame clones, and not every one. Clone size and V and J calls were adopted from that table, with D and trimming inferred from the DNA. The sample consists of 210,000 or so clones, around 85% of them appearing once. V was pared by 6 bases and J by 4 bases, with 3 bases of the junction left unmatched. The CDR3 runs to 14 residues. Germline-derived CDR1 and CDR2 are SQVTM and ANQGSEA. What was sequenced was peripheral blood. The rearrangement joins TRBV29-1 to TRBJ2-6; 10 bases are shared with TRBD1. The TCR originated in a man aged 50-60 years who had recovered from COVID-19. CDR3 amino acids: CSVGTGDGANVLTF. In DNA form, the CDR3 reads TGCAGCGTAGGGACAGGGGACGGGGCCAACGTCCTGACTTTC. Variable domain in full (rest from reference TRBV29-1 and TRBJ2-6): SAVISQKPSRDICQRGTSLTIQCQVDSQVTMMFWYRQQPGQSLTLIATANQGSEATYESGFVIDKFPISRPNLTFSTLTVSNMSPEDSSIYLCSVGTGDGANVLTFGAGSRLTVL.